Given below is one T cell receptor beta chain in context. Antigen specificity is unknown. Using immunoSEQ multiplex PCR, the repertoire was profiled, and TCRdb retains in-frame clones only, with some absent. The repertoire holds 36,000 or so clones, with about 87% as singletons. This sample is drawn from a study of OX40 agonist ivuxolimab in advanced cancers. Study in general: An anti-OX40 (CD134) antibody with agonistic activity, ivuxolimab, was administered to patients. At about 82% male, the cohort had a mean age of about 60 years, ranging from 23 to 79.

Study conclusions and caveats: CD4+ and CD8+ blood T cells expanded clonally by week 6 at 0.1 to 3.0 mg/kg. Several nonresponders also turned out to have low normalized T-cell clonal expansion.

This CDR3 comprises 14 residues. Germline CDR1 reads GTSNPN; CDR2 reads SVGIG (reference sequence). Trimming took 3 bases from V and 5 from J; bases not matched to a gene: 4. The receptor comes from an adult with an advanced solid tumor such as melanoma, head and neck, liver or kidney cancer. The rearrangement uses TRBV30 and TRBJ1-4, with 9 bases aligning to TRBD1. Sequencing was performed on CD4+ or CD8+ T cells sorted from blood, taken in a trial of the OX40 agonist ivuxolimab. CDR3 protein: CAWSHRGRNEKLFF. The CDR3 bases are TGTGCCTGGAGCCACAGGGGGCGGAATGAAAAACTGTTTTTT. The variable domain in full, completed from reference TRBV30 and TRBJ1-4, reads SQTIHQWPATLVQPVGSPLSLECTVEGTSNPNLYWYRQAAGRGLQLLFYSVGIGQISSEVPQNLSASRPQDRQFILSSKKLLLSDSGFYLCAWSHRGRNEKLFFGSGTQLSVL.